Below, 14 T cell receptor beta chains from the same sample are listed, as sequenced in a study of identical twins. One entry per CDR3 protein results from TCRdb running MiXCR on the 5' RACE reads. The sample gives 200,000 to 300,000 distinct CDR3 sequences, roughly 10% of which show up once; less than 12% is in the top ten. The sequencing sample was made of memory T cells sorted from blood. All receptors come from a man aged 50-60 years in good health.

This clonotype was observed a few times. The chain employs TRBV7-2 and TRBJ2-1; 12 bases agree with TRBD2. The CDR3 length is 15 residues. V was pared by 5 bases and J by 8 bases, with 7 bases of the junction left unmatched. The germline gives CDR1 SGHTA, CDR2 FQGNSA. The CDR3 spells CASSPSGGAVDEQFF. The CDR3 coding sequence is TGTGCCAGCAGCCCTAGCGGGGGGGCAGTCGATGAGCAGTTCTTC.

This clonotype was detected only a few times. The chain links TRBV7-2 to TRBJ2-3; 9 bases are shared with TRBD1. Per germline, CDR1 SGHTA and CDR2 FQGNSA. Trimming took 5 bases from V and 4 from J; bases not matched to a gene: 4. This CDR3 spans 14 amino acids. The CDR3 DNA sequence: TGTGCCAGCAGCCAAAGACAGGGGGCAGATACGCAGTATTTT. This sequence encodes CASSQRQGADTQYF. The full variable domain, rest sourced from reference TRBV7-2 and TRBJ2-3, is GAGVSQSPSNKVTEKGKDVELRCDPISGHTALYWYRQSLGQGLEFLIYFQGNSAPDKSGLPSDRFSAERTGGSVSTLTIQRTQQEDSAVYLCASSQRQGADTQYFGPGTRLTVL.

A note on this clonotype: This could be a read error, since a much larger clone is one nucleotide away. The chain employs TRBV7-2 and TRBJ2-2; no clear D gene. The CDR3 length is 11 residues. Germline V lookup: CDR1 SGHTA, CDR2 FQGNSA. Between the trimmed V and J ends, which lost 7 bases and 8 bases, there was a span of 8 bases. This CDR3 reads CASITRGELFF. The CDR3 DNA reads TGTGCCAGCATCACCCGTGGGGAGCTGTTTTTT. Full variable domain (remainder filled in from reference TRBV7-2 and TRBJ2-2): GAGVSQSPSNKVTEKGKDVELRCDPISGHTALYWYRQSLGQGLEFLIYFQGNSAPDKSGLPSDRFSAERTGGSVSTLTIQRTQQEDSAVYLCASITRGELFFGEGSRLTVL.

This clonotype showed up many times. The chain recombines TRBV27 with TRBJ1-4; 7 bases map to TRBD1. This CDR3 contains 17 residues. Trimming at V came to 6 bases and at J to 0 bases, leaving 10 bases not matched to a gene. CDR1 and CDR2 (germline): MNHEY, SMNVEV (reference sequence). CDR3 sequence reads: CASRRKGAAATNEKLFF. The CDR3 DNA reads as TGTGCCAGCAGACGTAAGGGGGCCGCTGCAACTAATGAAAAACTGTTTTTT.

V usage is TRBV6-5 and J usage is TRBJ2-1; 11 bases match TRBD1. The CDR3 extends over 16 amino acids. V dropped 1 base and J dropped 6; count of bases not matched to a gene: 5. The V gene's germline CDR1 is MNHEY and CDR2 SVGAGI. The CDR3: CASSYFGTGGLNEQFF. For the CDR3, the DNA is TGTGCCAGCAGTTACTTCGGGACAGGGGGGCTCAATGAGCAGTTCTTC.

This clonotype was counted many times. The V and J genes are TRBV12-3 or TRBV12-4 and TRBJ2-7; perhaps TRBD1 as D (5 bases). Trimming stripped 1 base from V and 2 bases from J, with 9 bases between. CDR3 length: 14 amino acids. The CDR3 region has the DNA TGTGCCAGCAGTTTAGGCAGGGAAGCCTACGAGCAGTACTTC. Translating gives CASSLGREAYEQYF.

This clonotype was found a few times. The chain employs TRBV12-3 or TRBV12-4 and TRBJ2-1, with D unresolved. Trimming left V 6 bases short and J 6 bases short, with 15 bases between. This CDR3 comprises 14 residues. The DNA of the CDR3 is TGTGCCAGCAGCTCCGAAAGAAAGGTCAATGAGCAGTTCTTC. Its protein is CASSSERKVNEQFF.

V usage is TRBV6-6 and J usage is TRBJ2-7, with 8 bases lining up with TRBD2. Germline V lookup: CDR1 MNHNY, CDR2 SVGAGI (reference sequence). The CDR3 has 13 amino acids. The J segment lost 1 base and the V segment lost 6 bases, leaving 2 bases of the junction unmatched. CDR3 nucleotide sequence: TGTGCCAGCAGACTAGCGGCTTCCTACGAGCAGTACTTC. It encodes CASRLAASYEQYF.

This clonotype was seen repeatedly, ten times or more. V is TRBV6-1 and J is TRBJ1-2, with TRBD1 as a possible D gene (5 bases). This CDR3 spans 14 amino acids. Trimming pared 6 bases from V and 10 bases from J, leaving 21 bases between. Germline V gene lookup returns CDR1 MNHNS and CDR2 SASEGT. The chain's CDR3 is CASSSRESSLAYTF. Here the CDR3 DNA reads TGTGCCAGCAGCTCCAGGGAGTCCTCCCTGGCCTACACCTTC.

On this clonotype: A much larger clone is a single base away; this may be a read error. V is TRBV7-2 and J is TRBJ2-4, with TRBD1 as a possible D gene (5 bases). CDR3 length: 14 residues. From germline, CDR1 is SGHTA and CDR2 FQGNSA. The CDR3 here is CASSPDRVQNIQCF. The CDR3 bases are TGTGCCAGCAGCCCCGACAGAGTACAAAACATTCAGTGCTTC.

V usage is TRBV9 and J usage is TRBJ1-4, with TRBD1 as a possible D gene (5 bases). Germline values: CDR1 SGDLS, CDR2 YYNGEE. V was pared by 0 bases and J by 5 bases, with 11 bases between. The CDR3 extends over 15 amino acids. In DNA form, the CDR3 reads TGTGCCAGCAGCGTAGAGAGGGGAAAGAATGAAAAACTGTTTTTT. Protein: CASSVERGKNEKLFF. Based on the CDR3 plus reference TRBV9 and TRBJ1-4, the full variable domain is DSGVTQTPKHLITATGQRVTLRCSPRSGDLSVYWYQQSLDQGLQFLIQYYNGEERAKGNILERFSAQQFPDLHSELNLSSLELGDSALYFCASSVERGKNEKLFFGSGTQLSVL.

The chain recombines TRBV6-5 with TRBJ2-7; tentative D call: TRBD2 (6 bases). Between the trimmed V and J ends, which lost 4 bases and 3 bases, there was a span of 16 bases. The CDR3 is 15 amino acids. Germline-derived CDR1 and CDR2 are MNHEY and SVGAGI. The CDR3 reads CASSSTSQPFYEQYF. In DNA, the CDR3 is TGTGCCAGCAGTTCGACTAGTCAGCCTTTCTACGAGCAGTACTTC.

This clonotype was counted ten times or more. This sequence joins TRBV7-3 and TRBJ2-2; 13 positions match TRBD2. The V and J ends lost 4 bases and 4 bases, in that order; junction bases with no gene match: 9. CDR3 size: 18 residues. The germline gives CDR1 SGHTA, CDR2 FQGTGA. The CDR3 sequence is CASSSTSGRARGTGELFF. CDR3 sequence (DNA): TGTGCCAGCAGCTCCACTAGCGGGAGGGCCCGGGGCACCGGGGAGCTGTTTTTT.

The rearrangement links TRBV19 to TRBJ2-1; the D gene is possibly TRBD2 (6 bases). In germline, CDR1 is LNHDA, CDR2 SQIVND (reference sequence). With 3 bases removed from V and 4 bases from J, the gap between germline ends came to 10 bases. This CDR3 is built from 14 residues. CDR3 nucleotides: TGTGCCAGTAGTATTGCCGCGGGATACAATGAGCAGTTCTTC. This codes for CASSIAAGYNEQFF. Based on the CDR3 plus reference TRBV19 and TRBJ2-1, the full variable domain is DGGITQSPKYLFRKEGQNVTLSCEQNLNHDAMYWYRQDPGQGLRLIYYSQIVNDFQKGDIAEGYSVSREKKESFPLTVTSAQKNPTAFYLCASSIAAGYNEQFFGPGTRLTVL.